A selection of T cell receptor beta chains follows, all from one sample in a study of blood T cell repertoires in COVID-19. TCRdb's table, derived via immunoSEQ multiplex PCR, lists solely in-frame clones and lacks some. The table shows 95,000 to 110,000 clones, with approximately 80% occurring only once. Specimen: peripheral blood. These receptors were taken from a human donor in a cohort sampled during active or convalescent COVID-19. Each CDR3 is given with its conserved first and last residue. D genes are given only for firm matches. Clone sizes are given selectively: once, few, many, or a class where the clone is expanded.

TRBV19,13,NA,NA,CASLGGRRAEAFF
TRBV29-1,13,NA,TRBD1,CSVDTGQGTEAFF
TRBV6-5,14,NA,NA,CASQRELTYNEQFF
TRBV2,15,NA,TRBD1,CASGPRGQVDSPLHF
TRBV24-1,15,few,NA,CATSIGEFSYNEQFF
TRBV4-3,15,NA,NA,CASSQVWARNTEAFF
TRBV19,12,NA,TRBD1,CASRRQGYGYTF
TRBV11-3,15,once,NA,CASSLTPTDTAEQFF
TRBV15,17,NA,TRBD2,CATSVSGLAGGTGELFF
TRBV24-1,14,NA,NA,CATAPQGLNQPQHF
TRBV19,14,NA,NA,CASNGPSSGNTIYF
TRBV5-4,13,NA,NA,CASRPTRGNTIYF
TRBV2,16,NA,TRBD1,CASSERQGILGSPLHF
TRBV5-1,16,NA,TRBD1,CASSHRQGGNTGELFF
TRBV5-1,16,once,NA,CASSARISSGANVLTF
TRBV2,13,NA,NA,CASRGSSYNEQFF
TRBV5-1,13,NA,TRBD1,CASSTNRGETQYF
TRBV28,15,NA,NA,CASSLLAGVGDTQYF
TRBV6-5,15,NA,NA,CASRMKGLSTGELFF
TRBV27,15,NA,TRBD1,CASSFSTGAGEKLFF
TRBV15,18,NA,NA,CATSRAERGRKLWNEQFF
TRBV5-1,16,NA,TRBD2,CASSWSSGGADNEQFF
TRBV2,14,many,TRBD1,CATSRTGDNQPQHF
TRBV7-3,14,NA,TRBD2,CASGHGGADGTQYF
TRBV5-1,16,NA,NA,CASSLEEGAPYNEQFF
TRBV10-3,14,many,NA,CAISETEQGGEQYF
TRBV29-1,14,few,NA,CSVSFSGGNYGYTF
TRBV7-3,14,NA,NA,CASSLTGPNTEAFF
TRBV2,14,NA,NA,CASKESRGPPGYTF
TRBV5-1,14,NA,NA,CASSFDRLGEKLFF
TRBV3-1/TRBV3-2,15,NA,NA,CASSQDAGTGYGYTF
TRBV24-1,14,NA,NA,CATSDDGGKDTQYF
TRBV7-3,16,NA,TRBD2,CASSSQGLAGANEQFF
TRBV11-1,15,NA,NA,CASSLASQGPDTQYF
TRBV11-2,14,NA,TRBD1,CASSSRQGAGELFF
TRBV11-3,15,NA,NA,CASSLDRAKVTEAFF